This entry is about one TCR beta chain. The CDR3 runs to 12 residues. Germline V gene data show CDR1 as DFQATT and CDR2 as SNEGSKA (reference sequence). V lost 6 bases and J 0 bases, leaving 9 bases between the germline ends. TCRdb fed the 5' RACE reads into MiXCR, producing one record per CDR3 protein. The sample gives approximately 530,000 distinct CDR3 sequences, around 20% of which show up once; about 0.5% is in the top ten. The data derive from a study of identical twins. The same data also contributed to another study, on yellow fever vaccine responses in identical twins.

Sequencing input: CD4+ T cells sorted from blood. The source is a woman aged 18-30 years in good health. V is TRBV20-1 and J is TRBJ2-7; a weak D match, TRBD2 (5 bases). The CDR3 bases are TGCAGTGCAGCGGACCTCTCCTACGAGCAGTACTTC. Amino acid sequence: CSAADLSYEQYF.